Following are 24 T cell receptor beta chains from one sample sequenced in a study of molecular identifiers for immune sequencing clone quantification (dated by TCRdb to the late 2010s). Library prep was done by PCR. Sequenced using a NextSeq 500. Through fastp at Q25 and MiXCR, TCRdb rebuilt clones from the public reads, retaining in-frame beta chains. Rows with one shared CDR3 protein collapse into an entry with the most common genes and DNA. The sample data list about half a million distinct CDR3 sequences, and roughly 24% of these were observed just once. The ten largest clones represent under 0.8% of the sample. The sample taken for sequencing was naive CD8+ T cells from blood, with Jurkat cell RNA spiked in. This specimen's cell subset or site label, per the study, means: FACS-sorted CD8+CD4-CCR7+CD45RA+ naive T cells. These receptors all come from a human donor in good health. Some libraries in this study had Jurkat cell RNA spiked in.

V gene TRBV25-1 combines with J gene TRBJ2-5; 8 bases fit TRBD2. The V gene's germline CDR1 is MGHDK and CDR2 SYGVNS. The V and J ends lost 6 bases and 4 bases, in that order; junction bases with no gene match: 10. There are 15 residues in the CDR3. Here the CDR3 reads CASSPGTRGVETQYF. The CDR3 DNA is TGTGCCAGCAGCCCCGGGACTAGAGGTGTAGAGACCCAGTACTTC.

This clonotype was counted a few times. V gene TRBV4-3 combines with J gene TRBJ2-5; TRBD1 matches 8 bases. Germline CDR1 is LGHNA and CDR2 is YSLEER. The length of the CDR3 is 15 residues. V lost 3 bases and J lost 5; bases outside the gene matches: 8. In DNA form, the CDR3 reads TGCGCCAGCAGCCACCGAAGACAGGGGCCGGAGACCCAGTACTTC. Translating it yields CASSHRRQGPETQYF.

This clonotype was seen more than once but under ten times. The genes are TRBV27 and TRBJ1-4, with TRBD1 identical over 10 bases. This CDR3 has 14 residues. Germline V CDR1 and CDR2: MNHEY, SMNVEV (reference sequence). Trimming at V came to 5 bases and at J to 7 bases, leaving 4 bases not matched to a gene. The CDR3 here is CASSPGTGVEKLFF. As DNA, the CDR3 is TGTGCCAGCAGTCCCGGGACAGGGGTTGAAAAACTGTTTTTT.

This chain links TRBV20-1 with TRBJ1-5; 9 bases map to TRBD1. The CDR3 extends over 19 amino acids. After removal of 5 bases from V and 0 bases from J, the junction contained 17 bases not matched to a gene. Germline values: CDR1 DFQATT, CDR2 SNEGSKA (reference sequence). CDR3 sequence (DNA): TGCAGTGCTGTGCCAGGGACAGGGTACACCGACATTAGCAATCAGCCCCAGCATTTT. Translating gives CSAVPGTGYTDISNQPQHF.

The CDR3 here is CASASQAGGQETQYF. The CDR3 nucleotides read TGTGCCAGCGCAAGTCAAGCGGGAGGGCAAGAGACCCAGTACTTC. V usage is TRBV27 and J usage is TRBJ2-5; 10 bases are shared with TRBD2. Trimming at V came to 8 bases and at J to 2 bases, leaving 8 bases not matched to a gene. Germline-derived CDR1 and CDR2 are MNHEY and SMNVEV (reference sequence). The CDR3 sequence is 15 residues long.

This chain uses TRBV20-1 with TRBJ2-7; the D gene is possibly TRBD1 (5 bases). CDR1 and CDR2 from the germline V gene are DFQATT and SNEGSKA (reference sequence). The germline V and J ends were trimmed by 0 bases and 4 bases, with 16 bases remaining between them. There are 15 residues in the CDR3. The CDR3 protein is CSAREVLSGLYEQYF. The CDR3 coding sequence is TGCAGTGCTAGAGAGGTTCTATCAGGGCTTTACGAGCAGTACTTC.

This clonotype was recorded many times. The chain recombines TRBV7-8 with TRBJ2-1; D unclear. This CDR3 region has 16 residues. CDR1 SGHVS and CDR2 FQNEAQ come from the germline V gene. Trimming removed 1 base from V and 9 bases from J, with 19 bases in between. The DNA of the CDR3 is TGTGCCAGCAGCTTAGGTCCGCGAGGCCCCCCCGTTGAGCAGTTCTTC. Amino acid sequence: CASSLGPRGPPVEQFF.

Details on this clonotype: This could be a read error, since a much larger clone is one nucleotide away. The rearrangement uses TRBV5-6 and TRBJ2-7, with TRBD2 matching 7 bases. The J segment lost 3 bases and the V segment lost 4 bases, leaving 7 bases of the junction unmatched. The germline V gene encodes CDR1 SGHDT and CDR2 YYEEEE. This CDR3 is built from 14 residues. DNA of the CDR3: TGTGCCAGCAGCCGAGCCGGACTAGGCTACGAGCAGTACTTC. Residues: CASSRAGLGYEQYF.

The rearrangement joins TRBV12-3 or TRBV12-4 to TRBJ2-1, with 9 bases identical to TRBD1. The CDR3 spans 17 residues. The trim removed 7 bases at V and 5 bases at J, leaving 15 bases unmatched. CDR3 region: CASTLDRGPGWNNEQFF. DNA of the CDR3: TGTGCCAGCACTTTGGACAGGGGCCCCGGCTGGAACAATGAGCAGTTCTTC.

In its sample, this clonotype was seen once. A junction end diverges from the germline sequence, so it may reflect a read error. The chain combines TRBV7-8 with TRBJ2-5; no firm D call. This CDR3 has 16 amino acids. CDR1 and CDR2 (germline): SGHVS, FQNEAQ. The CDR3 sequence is CASSLWGLTPQEAQYF. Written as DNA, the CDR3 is TGTGCCAGCAGCTTGTGGGGTCTCACACCCCAAGAGGCCCAGTACTTC. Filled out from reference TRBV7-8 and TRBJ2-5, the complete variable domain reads GAGVSQSPRYKVAKRGQDVALRCDPISGHVSLFWYQQALGQGPEFLTYFQNEAQLDKSGLPSDRFFAERPEGSVSTLKIQRTQQEDSAVYLCASSLWGLTPQEAQYFGPGTRLLVL.

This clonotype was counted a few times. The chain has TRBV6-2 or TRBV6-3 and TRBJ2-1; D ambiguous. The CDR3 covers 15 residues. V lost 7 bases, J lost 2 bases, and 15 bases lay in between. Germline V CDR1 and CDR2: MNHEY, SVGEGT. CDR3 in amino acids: CASMATPSTYNEQFF. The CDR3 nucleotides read TGTGCCAGCATGGCTACCCCATCAACCTACAATGAGCAGTTCTTC.

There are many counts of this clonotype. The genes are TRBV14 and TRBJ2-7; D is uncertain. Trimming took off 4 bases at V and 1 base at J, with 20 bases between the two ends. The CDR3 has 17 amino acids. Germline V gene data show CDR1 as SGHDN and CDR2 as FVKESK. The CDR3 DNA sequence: TGTGCCAGCAGCCGAAACCTCTGGGCCCGTGTTTCCTACGAGCAGTACTTC. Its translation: CASSRNLWARVSYEQYF.

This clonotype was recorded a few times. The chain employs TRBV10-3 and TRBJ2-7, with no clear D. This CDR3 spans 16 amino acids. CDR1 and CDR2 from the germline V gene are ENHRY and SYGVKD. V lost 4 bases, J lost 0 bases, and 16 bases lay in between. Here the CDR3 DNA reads TGTGCCATCAGTGTTTTTGGGCAGGTTAGCTCCTACGAGCAGTACTTC. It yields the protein CAISVFGQVSSYEQYF.

The CDR3 sequence is CASSQDISGAPLGNEQFF. The CDR3, as DNA: TGTGCCAGCAGCCAAGATATAAGCGGGGCCCCTTTGGGGAATGAGCAGTTCTTC. The J gene is TRBJ2-1, the V gene TRBV14, with 7 bases fitting TRBD2. Germline V lookup: CDR1 SGHDN, CDR2 FVKESK. The trim removed 0 bases at V and 7 bases at J, leaving 15 bases unmatched. The CDR3 has 18 residues.

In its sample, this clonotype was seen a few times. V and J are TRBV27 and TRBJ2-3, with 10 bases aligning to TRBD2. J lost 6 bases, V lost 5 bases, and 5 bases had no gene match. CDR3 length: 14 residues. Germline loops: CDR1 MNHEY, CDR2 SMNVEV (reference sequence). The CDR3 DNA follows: TGTGCCAGCAGTGTGGGACTAGCGATGGATACGCAGTATTTT. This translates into CASSVGLAMDTQYF.

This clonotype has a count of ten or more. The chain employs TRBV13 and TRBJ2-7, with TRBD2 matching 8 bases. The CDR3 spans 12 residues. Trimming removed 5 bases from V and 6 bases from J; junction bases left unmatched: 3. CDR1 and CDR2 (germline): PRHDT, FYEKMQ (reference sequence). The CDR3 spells CASSTSGSEQYF. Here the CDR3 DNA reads TGTGCCAGCAGCACAAGCGGGAGCGAGCAGTACTTC.

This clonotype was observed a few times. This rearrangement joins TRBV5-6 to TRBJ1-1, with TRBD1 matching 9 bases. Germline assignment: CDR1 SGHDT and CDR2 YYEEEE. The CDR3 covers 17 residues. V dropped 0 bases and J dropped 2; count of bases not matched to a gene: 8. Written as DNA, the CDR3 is TGTGCCAGCAGCTTGGACTGGGGGACAGGGATAAACACTGAAGCTTTCTTT. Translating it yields CASSLDWGTGINTEAFF.

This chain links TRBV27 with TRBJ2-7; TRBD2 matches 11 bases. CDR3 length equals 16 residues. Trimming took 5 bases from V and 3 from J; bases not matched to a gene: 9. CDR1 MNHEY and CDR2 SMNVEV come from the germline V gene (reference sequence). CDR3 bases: TGTGCCAGCAGTCTAGATACCGGGACTAGCGGCTACGAGCAGTACTTC. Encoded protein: CASSLDTGTSGYEQYF.

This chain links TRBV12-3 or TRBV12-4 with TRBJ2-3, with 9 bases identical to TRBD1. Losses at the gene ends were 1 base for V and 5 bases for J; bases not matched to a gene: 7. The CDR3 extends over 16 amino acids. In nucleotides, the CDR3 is TGTGCCAGCAGTTTAGTACGGACAGGGGCCCTAGATACGCAGTATTTT. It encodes CASSLVRTGALDTQYF.

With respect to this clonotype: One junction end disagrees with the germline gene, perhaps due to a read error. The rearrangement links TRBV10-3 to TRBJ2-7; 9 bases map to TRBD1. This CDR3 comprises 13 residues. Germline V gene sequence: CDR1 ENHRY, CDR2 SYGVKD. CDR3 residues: CAIRDRGFDEQYF. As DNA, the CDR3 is TGTGCCATCCGTGACAGGGGGTTCGACGAGCAGTACTTC.

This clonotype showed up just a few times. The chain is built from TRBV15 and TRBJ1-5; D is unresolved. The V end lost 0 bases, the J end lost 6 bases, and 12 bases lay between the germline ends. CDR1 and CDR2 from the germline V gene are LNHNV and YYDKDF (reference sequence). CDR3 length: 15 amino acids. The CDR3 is CATSRDLGLGQPQHF. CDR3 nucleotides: TGTGCCACCAGCAGAGACCTGGGTTTGGGTCAGCCCCAGCATTTT.

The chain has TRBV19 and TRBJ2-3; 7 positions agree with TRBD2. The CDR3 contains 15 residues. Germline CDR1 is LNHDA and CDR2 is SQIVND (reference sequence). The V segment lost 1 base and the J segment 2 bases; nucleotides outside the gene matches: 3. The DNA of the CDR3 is TGTGCCAGTAGTATAGCGGGGGGTCACACAGATACGCAGTATTTT. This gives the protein CASSIAGGHTDTQYF.

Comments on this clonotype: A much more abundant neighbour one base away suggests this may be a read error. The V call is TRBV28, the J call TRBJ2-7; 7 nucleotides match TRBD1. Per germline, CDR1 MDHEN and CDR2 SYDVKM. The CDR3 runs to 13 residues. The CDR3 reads CASSLGQLYEKYF. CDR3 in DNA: TGTGCCAGCAGTCTGGGACAGCTTTACGAGAAGTACTTC.

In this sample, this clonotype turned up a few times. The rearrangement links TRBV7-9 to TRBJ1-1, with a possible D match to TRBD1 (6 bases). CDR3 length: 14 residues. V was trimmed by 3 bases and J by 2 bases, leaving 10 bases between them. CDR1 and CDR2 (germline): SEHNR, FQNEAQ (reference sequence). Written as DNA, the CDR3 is TGTGCCAGCAGCTTGGGGGCGGGTAACACTGAAGCTTTCTTT. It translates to CASSLGAGNTEAFF.